Given below is one T cell receptor beta chain in context. This specimen comes from a study of somatic mutations in cytotoxic T cells in rheumatoid arthritis. Here immunoSEQ multiplex PCR was the method, and the copy in TCRdb shows in-frame clones only, minus some. The profile covers about 4,200 clones, with about two thirds appearing a single time and about 36% taken by the ten largest. The V and J ends lost 5 bases and 1 base, in that order; junction bases with no gene match: 15. Germline V gene sequence: CDR1 SGHVS, CDR2 FNYEAQ. CDR3 length: 19 amino acids. Sequencing was carried out using CD8+ T cells sorted from blood. The sequence was collected from an adult with rheumatoid arthritis. The chain has TRBV7-6 and TRBJ2-1; TRBD1 agrees at 9 bases. The CDR3 DNA is TGTGCCAGCAGCGGTGCCAACACAGGGGGCCATTTATCCTACAATGAGCAGTTCTTC. Translation: CASSGANTGGHLSYNEQFF.